This TCR beta chain was sequenced in a study of blood T cell repertoires in COVID-19. On the study more broadly: Sample material is recorded as cDNA or gDNA derived from T cells, B-cell-depleted T cells, or PBMCs.

The CDR3 sequence is 19 residues long. Germline V lookup: CDR1 GTSNPN, CDR2 SVGIG (reference sequence). J lost 4 bases, V lost 2 bases, and 21 bases had no gene match. This table comes from immunoSEQ multiplex PCR, and its TCRdb copy is limited to in-frame clones, with some not included. The sample has approximately 180,000 clones, approximately 80% seen once; the top ten hold around 16%. Sequenced: PBMCs or T cells enriched from blood (not recorded which). The chain couples TRBV30 to TRBJ2-3; 7 bases map to TRBD1. The TCR was taken from a woman in her 50s who had recovered from COVID-19. The CDR3 nucleotides read TGTGCCTGGAGTCTTCCCGCTTGGGTCCGGGACAGCCCGCCAGATACGCAGTATTTT. As protein: CAWSLPAWVRDSPPDTQYF.